This TCR beta chain is from a study of identical twins. TCRdb used MiXCR to reprocess the 5' RACE reads, holding one entry per CDR3 protein. This repertoire shows around 200,000 distinct CDR3 sequences, around 9.6% found once; its top ten account for 4% to 6%. Per the germline V gene, CDR1 is LGHDT and CDR2 is YNNKEL (reference sequence). The CDR3 covers 15 residues. J lost 5 bases, V lost 4 bases, and 10 bases had no gene match. The receptor comes from a woman between 18 and 29 years old in good health. The source material was memory (CD45RO+) T cells sorted from blood. The chain recombines TRBV3-1 with TRBJ2-5; TRBD2 matches 7 bases. The DNA of the CDR3 is TGTGCCAGCAGCCGTCGCGGGGGATCTGGGGAGACCCAGTACTTC. Its protein product is CASSRRGGSGETQYF.